Given below is one T cell receptor beta chain in context. The data derive from a study of blood T cells in healthy people across ages. Donors were healthy Caucasian individuals from Russia aged roughly 6 to 95. The amount of total RNA extracted per sample was at least 6 micrograms. A second PCR of 7 to 11 cycles used a sample-barcoded 5' primer and a J-beta primer mix. Every molecule of cDNA carried a tag from a template-switch adaptor with 12 random nucleotides. TCRdb passed the 5' RACE reads through MiXCR, listing each CDR3 protein once. The sample includes about 760,000 distinct CDR3 sequences, around 50% of them seen just once. CDR3 length equals 16 residues. Germline-derived CDR1 and CDR2 are MNHEY and SVGEGT. Trimming cost V 7 bases and J 1 base, with 18 bases left between them.

The sequence was obtained from a man in his forties or fifties in good health. The chain carries TRBV6-2 or TRBV6-3 and TRBJ2-3; perhaps TRBD2 as D (6 bases). The sequencing input was blood. In DNA, the CDR3 is TGTGCCAGCACCACGACGAGACTAGGGGGCACAGATACGCAGTATTTT. It specifies CASTTTRLGGTDTQYF.